One TCR beta chain is described in this entry. The record originates from a study of blood T cell repertoires in COVID-19. Background on the study: Sources were T cells, B-cell-depleted T cells, or PBMCs; the material itself was cDNA or gDNA.

Profiling relied on immunoSEQ multiplex PCR, and the TCRdb table lists in-frame clones only, not all of them. The top ten clones hold roughly 0.7% of a sample with about 470,000 clones, about nine tenths of them seen once. CDR1 SGDLS and CDR2 YYNGEE come from the germline V gene. This CDR3 is 15 amino acids long. V was shortened by 0 bases and J by 9 bases, with 13 bases between the two germline ends. Recruits, aged roughly 18 to 89 years, lived in 25 or so US areas. The sequencing sample was made of PBMCs or T cells enriched from blood (not recorded which). V gene TRBV9 combines with J gene TRBJ1-6; TRBD1 is a possible D gene (6 bases). The clonotype comes from a young woman who had recovered from COVID-19. The CDR3 region is CASSVAEAGASPLHF. The CDR3 DNA sequence: TGTGCCAGCAGCGTAGCCGAGGCAGGGGCTTCACCCCTCCACTTT.